These 23 T cell receptor beta chains share one sample of origin, sequenced in a study of OX40 agonist ivuxolimab in advanced cancers. Sequencing used immunoSEQ multiplex PCR; TCRdb keeps in-frame clones, though not all of them. This sample has 13,000 to 15,000 clones, with about 90% found just once. Sequenced here: CD4+ or CD8+ T cells sorted from blood, sampled in a trial of the OX40 agonist ivuxolimab. Source of these receptors: an adult with an advanced solid tumor such as melanoma, head and neck, liver or kidney cancer.

V usage is TRBV7-6 and J usage is TRBJ2-4, with TRBD2 matching 8 bases. V gave up 4 bases and J gave up 4 bases; unmatched junction bases: 3. This CDR3 is 14 amino acids long. The germline V gene encodes CDR1 SGHVS and CDR2 FNYEAQ. Here the CDR3 DNA reads TGTGCCAGCAGCTCGCCTAGCGGGAAAAACATTCAGTACTTC. Protein product: CASSSPSGKNIQYF.

This clone was detected once. The chain links TRBV27 to TRBJ1-1; the D gene is possibly TRBD1 (5 bases). The CDR3 contains 10 residues. The germline V gene has CDR1 MNHEY and CDR2 SMNVEV (reference sequence). CDR3 in amino acids: CEAGGTEAFF. The DNA for the CDR3 is TGTGAGGCGGGGGGGACTGAAGCTTTCTTT.

The chain combines TRBV11-3 with TRBJ1-1; D uncertain. The V end was cut by 5 bases, the J end by 5 bases, with 21 bases between. CDR1 SGHNT and CDR2 YENEEA come from the germline V gene. This CDR3 is built from 16 residues. The chain's CDR3 is CASSPPLRTQGTEAFF. CDR3 in DNA: TGTGCCAGCAGCCCCCCCCTGAGGACCCAAGGGACTGAAGCTTTCTTT.

The rearrangement uses TRBV7-9 and TRBJ1-5; D unclear. The V gene lost 5 bases and the J gene lost 1 base, with 12 bases spanning the gap. CDR3 length: 15 residues. The germline CDR1 and CDR2 sequences are SEHNR and FQNEAQ (reference sequence). CDR3: CASSPADGSNQPQHF. Written as DNA, the CDR3 is TGTGCCAGCAGCCCGGCCGACGGGAGCAATCAGCCCCAGCATTTT.

The rearrangement uses TRBV5-1 and TRBJ2-3, with 10 nucleotides matching TRBD2. The trim removed 2 bases at V and 3 bases at J, leaving 3 bases unmatched. Germline lookup yields CDR1 SGHRS and CDR2 YFSETQ. The CDR3 has 15 amino acids. CDR3 bases: TGCGCCAGCAGCTTCGAACTAGCGGGAACAGATACGCAGTATTTT. Translation gives CASSFELAGTDTQYF.

The chain has TRBV21-1 and TRBJ2-7. TRBV21-1 is given as a pseudogene. CDR3 length equals 21 residues. CDR3 coding DNA: TGTGCCAGCAGCTTGAAATTTGTGGGGGCTCGGGGGAGTACGGTATCCCACGAGCAGTACTTC. Its translation is CASSLKFVGARGSTVSHEQYF.

The table lists this clone with a count of one. J is TRBJ2-3 and V is TRBV10-3; D unclear. The CDR3 spans 13 residues. Germline CDR1 is ENHRY and CDR2 is SYGVKD. Trimming shortened V by 3 bases and J by 6 bases, and 10 bases separated the two germline ends. This CDR3 reads CAISEYVTDTQYF. In DNA form, the CDR3 reads TGTGCCATCAGTGAATACGTTACGGATACGCAGTATTTT.

The J gene is TRBJ1-4, the V gene TRBV11-2; D gene ambiguous. Trimming removed 1 base at V and 8 bases at J, with 11 bases between. The CDR3 sequence is 14 residues long. Germline-derived CDR1 and CDR2 are SGHAT and FQNNGV. Written as DNA, the CDR3 is TGTGCCAGCAGCTTAGGGGTCCCGGCGGAAAAACTGTTTTTT. Amino acids: CASSLGVPAEKLFF.

The V gene is TRBV10-3, the J gene TRBJ2-7, with TRBD2 matching over 12 bases. Trimming at V came to 3 bases and at J to 9 bases, leaving 15 bases not matched to a gene. Germline-derived CDR1 and CDR2 are ENHRY and SYGVKD. This CDR3 spans 17 amino acids. In DNA form, the CDR3 reads TGTGCCATCAGTGACCGACTAGCGGGAGCATATTACGAGGGGCAGTACTTC. As protein: CAISDRLAGAYYEGQYF.

In the case of this clone: The identical CDR3 is also encoded by other nucleotide sequences in the sample. The rearrangement uses TRBV7-2 and TRBJ2-7, with 10 nucleotides matching TRBD2. Germline lookup yields CDR1 SGHTA and CDR2 FQGNSA. V shed 2 bases, J shed 2 bases, and the junction held 0 bases outside the gene matches. The CDR3 length is 14 residues. In DNA, the CDR3 is TGTGCCAGCAGCTTACTAGCGGGGGCCTACGAGCAGTACTTC. Translating gives CASSLLAGAYEQYF.

This chain uses TRBV28 with TRBJ2-1; 9 bases are a match to TRBD1. This CDR3 is built from 17 residues. Germline values: CDR1 MDHEN, CDR2 SYDVKM. The V segment lost 6 bases and the J segment 8 bases; nucleotides outside the gene matches: 17. The CDR3 sequence is CASSREPGQGIYDEQFF. Written as DNA, the CDR3 is TGTGCCAGCAGCCGAGAACCGGGACAGGGAATTTATGATGAGCAGTTCTTC. Full variable domain (missing parts from reference TRBV28 and TRBJ2-1): DVKVTQSSRYLVKRTGEKVFLECVQDMDHENMFWYRQDPGLGLRLIYFSYDVKMKEKGDIPEGYSVSREKKERFSLILESASTNQTSMYLCASSREPGQGIYDEQFFGPGTRLTVL.

This chain joins TRBV6-1 and TRBJ2-7; D remains ambiguous. V gave up 6 bases and J gave up 3 bases, with 3 bases separating them. Germline-derived CDR1 and CDR2 are MNHNS and SASEGT. CDR3 length: 10 amino acids. CDR3 residues: CASSNYEQYF. The CDR3 bases are TGTGCCAGCAGCAACTACGAGCAGTACTTC.

The chain carries TRBV14 and TRBJ1-1; no firm D call. The ends were cut back, 3 bases at V and 7 bases at J, with 12 bases in the middle. This CDR3 contains 13 residues. Germline V CDR1 and CDR2: SGHDN, FVKESK. The CDR3 DNA sequence: TGTGCCAGCAGCCAGGAAGGCCGGGATGAAGCTTTCTTT. It encodes CASSQEGRDEAFF.

This sequence joins TRBV5-1 and TRBJ2-2; D is perhaps TRBD2 (6 bases). The V gene lost 2 bases and the J gene lost 5 bases, with 13 bases spanning the gap. This CDR3 spans 15 amino acids. Germline V CDR1 and CDR2: SGHRS, YFSETQ. CDR3 coding DNA: TGCGCCAGCAGCTTATATAGGGGAGGAACCGGGGAGCTGTTTTTT. This translates into CASSLYRGGTGELFF.

The J gene is TRBJ2-5, the V gene TRBV7-9; the match to TRBD1 covers 7 bases. Looked up from germline, CDR1 is SEHNR and CDR2 is FQNEAQ (reference sequence). CDR3 length: 17 residues. V shed 0 bases, J shed 0 bases, and the junction held 7 bases outside the gene matches. CDR3 sequence: CASSLAQGTEYQETQYF. In DNA, the CDR3 is TGTGCCAGCAGCTTAGCGCAGGGGACAGAGTACCAAGAGACCCAGTACTTC.

This chain's CDR3 is CASGSNEGASGYTF. The DNA for the CDR3 is TGTGCTAGTGGTTCCAATGAGGGGGCGAGTGGCTACACCTTC. The chain is built from TRBV12-5 and TRBJ1-2, with 7 bases lining up with TRBD1. J was trimmed by 7 bases and V by 4 bases; bases with no gene match: 9. The CDR3 runs 14 residues. CDR1 and CDR2 (germline): LGHNT, FRNRAP.

CDR3: CASSFGAAHTYEQYF. As DNA, the CDR3 is TGCGCCAGCAGCTTCGGTGCAGCGCATACCTACGAGCAGTACTTC. The chain joins TRBV5-1 to TRBJ2-7; D gene ambiguous. The germline V gene encodes CDR1 SGHRS and CDR2 YFSETQ. The CDR3 loop spans 15 amino acids. Trimming shortened V by 2 bases and J by 2 bases, and 14 bases separated the two germline ends. The variable domain in full, completed from reference TRBV5-1 and TRBJ2-7, reads KAGVTQTPRYLIKTRGQQVTLSCSPISGHRSVSWYQQTPGQGLQFLFEYFSETQRNKGNFPGRFSGRQFSNSRSEMNVSTLELGDSALYLCASSFGAAHTYEQYFGPGTRLTVT.

The gene calls are TRBV2 and TRBJ2-7; D is unresolved. The V gene's germline CDR1 is SNHLY and CDR2 FYNNEI. V was cut by 1 base and J by 6 bases, with 16 bases left in between. The CDR3 is 15 residues long. The CDR3 DNA sequence: TGTGCCAGCAGTGAAGGGGTATTAAGACAATTCGAGCAGTACTTC. Amino acid sequence: CASSEGVLRQFEQYF.

The chain recombines TRBV7-8 with TRBJ2-5; 12 bases align to TRBD2. Germline V gene data show CDR1 as SGHVS and CDR2 as FQNEAQ. CDR3 length: 15 amino acids. The junction had 6 bases not matched to a gene; V was cut back by 6 bases and J by 4 bases. The CDR3, as DNA: TGTGCCAGCAGTCAGACTAGCGGGAGTGGAGAGACCCAGTACTTC. Amino acids: CASSQTSGSGETQYF. Full variable domain (missing parts from reference TRBV7-8 and TRBJ2-5): GAGVSQSPRYKVAKRGQDVALRCDPISGHVSLFWYQQALGQGPEFLTYFQNEAQLDKSGLPSDRFFAERPEGSVSTLKIQRTQQEDSAVYLCASSQTSGSGETQYFGPGTRLLVL.

The rearrangement links TRBV13 to TRBJ2-2; no reliable D call. The V and J ends lost 8 bases and 6 bases respectively, with 10 bases between them. Germline CDR1 is PRHDT and CDR2 is FYEKMQ (reference sequence). This CDR3 is built from 12 residues. In nucleotides, the CDR3 is TGTGCCAGCCAACTTTTGGCCGGGGAGCTGTTTTTT. Encoded protein: CASQLLAGELFF.

The CDR3 loop reads CASSSGLISRKLFF. CDR3 bases: TGTGCCAGCAGCTCGGGGTTAATTTCCCGAAAACTGTTTTTT. V usage is TRBV5-6 and J usage is TRBJ1-4; D not resolved. The V gene's germline CDR1 is SGHDT and CDR2 YYEEEE. The CDR3 runs 14 residues. The V end was cut by 3 bases, the J end by 10 bases, with 16 bases between. The full variable domain, with the rest looked up from reference TRBV5-6 and TRBJ1-4, is DAGVTQSPTHLIKTRGQQVTLRCSPKSGHDTVSWYQQALGQGPQFIFQYYEEEERQRGNFPDRFSGHQFPNYSSELNVNALLLGDSALYLCASSSGLISRKLFFGSGTQLSVL.

This chain uses TRBV7-6 with TRBJ2-7; TRBD2 agrees at 9 bases. V lost 2 bases, J lost 3 bases, and 2 bases stayed unmatched. Germline CDR1 is SGHVS and CDR2 is FNYEAQ. This CDR3 comprises 14 residues. CDR3 coding DNA: TGTGCCAGCAGCTTACAGACTAGCGGCTACGAGCAGTACTTC. Amino acids: CASSLQTSGYEQYF.

This chain connects TRBV5-6 to TRBJ2-7, with D hard to call. CDR3 length: 14 residues. Germline CDR1 reads SGHDT; CDR2 reads YYEEEE. The V end was cut by 0 bases, the J end by 2 bases, with 9 bases between. CDR3 nucleotide sequence: TGTGCCAGCAGCTTGGGGAATCTACCCTACGAGCAGTACTTC. Amino acids: CASSLGNLPYEQYF.